The sequence of this T cell receptor beta chain was determined in a study of cytomegalovirus exposure and HLA in healthy donors (dated by TCRdb to 2016 to 2017). At the level of the whole study: An earlier analysis of some 620 of the donors reported 276 Gb of sequence data and about 120 million unique TCR beta sequences obtained from some 170 million T cells. The study combined high-throughput TCR immunosequencing, statistical association of individual TCRs with disease status, and machine learning to predict cytomegalovirus infection status. On average, roughly 240,000 unique TCR beta nucleotide sequences were sequenced per donor among 398 genotyped donors of the cohort, with approximately 18% of those sequences being non-productive. The later analysis used no new phenotypic data to find candidate immune exposures, relying instead on TCR beta sequences and their occurrence across donors. Roughly five DR-DQ haplotypes were treated as single units for association and clustering because of strong linkage in the cohort. Roughly 300 gigabases of sequencing data and tens of millions of unique TCR sequences made up an early release that covered approximately 620 HLA-typed donors. Genome-wide SNP genotypes for about 55% of the 666 donors were used in a later genetic analysis, which treated that subset as a discovery cohort. Of the roughly 400 genotyped donors, 81% fell in the genetic ancestry cluster associated with self-reported Caucasian donors. Donor age, sex, ethnicity and CMV serostatus were collected together with the repertoire data. To decide whether each TCR beta V gene segment behaved as functional or pseudogenic, an earlier analysis of 587 of the donors relied on high-throughput TCR beta sequencing. The aim of the study was to test whether cataloging public T cell receptors could identify signatures of past pathogen exposure. A later analysis re-analyzed previously published TCR beta repertoires from about 600 donors and added high-resolution HLA genotyping to study TCR occurrence patterns. Every repertoire in the discovery cohort had been generated on one and the same sequencing platform. The number of donors typed differed by locus, with roughly 629-640 for A, B, C, DRB1 and DQB1, around 500 for DQA1, 606 for DPA1, and around 450 for DPB1. Class I and class II HLA loci were covered by the typing at four-digit resolution. The T cell repertoires of some 670 subjects were profiled by immunosequencing and related to cytomegalovirus serostatus. Along with the 666-subject first cohort, a separate validation cohort of about 110 different subjects was used. Overall study outcomes, separate from this receptor: This cohort had only TCR beta chains sequenced, and the lack of alpha or paired-chain data limited which features could be detected. A further reported finding was that TCR beta sequences accurately predicted the HLA-A and HLA-B alleles for most subjects in the first cohort. The sequencing pipeline was judged likely to have produced a cluster of highly shared sequence variants as a technical artifact. Correlated functional status among segregating V segments might be attributable to linkage disequilibrium, but an unknown experimental factor could not be ruled out. Broadly in line with IMGT annotations, most TCR beta V segments showed up in productive rearrangements about 90% or about 30% of the time in an earlier analysis of under 700 of the donors. Immune exposure information for the cohort was limited to CMV serostatus. Compared with the roughly 700-donor mean, donors in an Asian-associated ancestry cluster had fewer N-insertions in productive TCRs, according to a later genetic analysis. Three of the identified cytomegalovirus-associated TCR beta chains were confirmed in vitro to be specific for cytomegalovirus antigens. Because the 87-base-pair reads could not distinguish some IMGT-functional V segments, including TRBV6-2 and TRBV6-3, those segments were excluded. Cytomegalovirus status was reported to be diagnosed by the classifier with high specificity and sensitivity in both the original and validation cohorts. The authors suggested that the approach could potentially be generalized to other disease states and immunological phenotypes. Roughly uniform sequencing depth across donors was assumed in presence/absence analyses, although this assumption may not hold. A later analysis associated 16,951 TCR beta sequences with specific HLA alleles at a false discovery rate of 0.05. A later analysis found that most CMV-associated TCR beta chains appeared HLA-restricted, with HLA associations seemingly driven largely by CMV exposure. Because counts were too low, roughly 17 rarely observed V segments, including chromosome 9 orphons, were left out of the earlier analysis of 587 of the donors. In a later analysis, HLA-associated TCR beta chains were found to be more clonally expanded and to have lower generation probabilities than equally common non-associated chains. In a later analysis, TCR association rates were found to vary across HLA loci, with the most associated TCRs seen for DRB1 alleles and the fewest for HLA-C alleles. The study listed 150 to 200 TCR beta chains as associated with cytomegalovirus. Strong co-occurrence of HLA alleles, especially DR and DQ, made assigning TCR associations to individual alleles difficult. An association between a missense DCLRE1C variant and V-gene and J-gene trimming of TCR beta chains was found in a later genetic analysis and replicated in an independent cohort. Because HLA typing was missing for some donors at each locus, association tests included only the typed subset. Several of the top co-occurrence clusters appeared to be linked to parvovirus B19, influenza, CMV and Epstein-Barr virus, according to a later analysis. Across donors, most TCR sequences were observed very rarely, whereas some public TCRs were present in many individuals.

The cohort consisted of 600 to 750 healthy bone marrow donors. All cohort members were sampled while nominally healthy, although unrecorded immune exposures were likely present. The donor was CMV seronegative and was included in the group of about 400 seronegative cohort members. Each donor provided a peripheral blood sample, and peripheral blood mononuclear cells were used for TCR beta sequencing. The Qiagen DNeasy Blood Extraction Kit was used to extract genomic DNA from the blood cell samples. Including cysteine and phenylalanine, the CDR3 has 13 amino acids. Only the CDR3 portion is preserved as DNA: 39 bases, with reading frame beginning at the first base. Deletion took 7 bases off V and 9 bases off J, with a span of 18 bases between the germline ends. The germline V gene (reference sequence) yields MNHNY for CDR1 and SVGAGI for CDR2. Note on this clone: Its target antigen remains unknown. Base-call qualities are not available, and no considerably larger clone is one nucleotide away.

Library prep was done by the immunoSEQ multiplex PCR assay. For the multiplex PCR, a mixture combining 60 forward primers for TCR Vbeta segments and 13 reverse primers for TCR Jbeta segments was used. Amplification of the CDR3 region of rearranged TCR beta genes was performed with a multiplex PCR assay on genomic DNA. On the Illumina HiSeq System, the amplified TCR beta libraries were sequenced as 87-base-pair reads. As for the authors' bioinformatics: A later analysis tallied 75 million to 95 million unique TCR beta chains across the 700 or so repertoires, and approximately 9.9 million of those chains were shared by two or more donors. Raw reads were error-corrected and collapsed into unique sequences by a nearest-neighbor algorithm in which closely related sequences were merged to remove PCR and sequencing errors. To assign V, D and J gene segments, CDR3 sequences were aligned to IMGT reference sequences. For a sequence to be retained, a match of at least six nucleotides to both a V gene segment and a J gene segment was required. A rearrangement was called productive if the CDR3 had no stop codons and remained in frame with V and J, and every other rearrangement was called non-productive. CDR3 was defined according to IMGT convention as the region running from the second conserved V-encoded cysteine to the conserved J-encoded phenylalanine. The earlier analysis of 550 to 650 of the donors excluded any sequence lacking an unambiguous match to a single V gene segment. In an earlier analysis of some 590 of the donors, V segments were called functional above 56.7% productive rearrangements and were called segregating when the between-donor standard deviation exceeded 5%. A statistical classification framework was built to diagnose cytomegalovirus status from the catalog of TCR beta chain sequences. A later analysis assigned V and J genes by comparing TCR nucleotide sequences with IMGT/GENE-DB human TR gene sequences. In a later analysis, CDR3 sequences and most-parsimonious VDJ recombination scenarios were assigned using the TCRdist pipeline. In a later analysis, each TCR beta chain was defined by its CDR3 amino acid sequence together with its V-gene family, and reads without a unique V-gene family were excluded. In a later analysis, 500 to 700 highly shared, low-generation-probability nucleotide sequences were removed to address suspected cross-contamination and a sequencing artifact. In a later analysis, a clonal expansion index was calculated for each public chain from normalized within-repertoire ranks of inferred template counts. In a later analysis, generation probabilities were computed with a VDJ recombination model fitted to out-of-frame rearrangements, and the resulting probabilities were checked against IGoR. In a later analysis, hypergeometric tests were used to score TCR-TCR, TCR-HLA and TCR-CMV co-occurrence, with a repertoire-size bias correction applied to TCR pairs. In a later analysis, false discovery rates were estimated by permuting HLA or CMV assignments 20 times. In a later analysis, co-occurring TCRs were grouped using DBSCAN, with TCRdist sequence similarity added in when clustering inside HLA-allele-positive subsets. Co-occurrence clustering excluded repertoires with fewer than 30,000 or more than 120,000 public chains, plus five with anomalous nucleotide sharing. TCRdb limited this immuneACCESS table to in-frame rearrangements with V and J called. A share of clones is missing; checked studies link under half to unresolved V genes, and the rest is unexplained. Clone size and the V and J calls come from that table; the DNA yielded D and trimming. For this sample the table gives some 130,000 clones, of which about 78% were detected only once. In total, the top ten clones hold approximately 1.5% of the sample.

This clonotype was obtained from a female donor in good health and CMV-seronegative. Recombination joined TRBV6-6 with TRBJ1-2; the D segment could be TRBD1, given 6 matching bases. The sequencing sample was made of PBMCs. The bases are TGTGCCAGCAACTCGGGTGGGGACAAACGCTACACCTTC. Translation gives CASNSGGDKRYTF.